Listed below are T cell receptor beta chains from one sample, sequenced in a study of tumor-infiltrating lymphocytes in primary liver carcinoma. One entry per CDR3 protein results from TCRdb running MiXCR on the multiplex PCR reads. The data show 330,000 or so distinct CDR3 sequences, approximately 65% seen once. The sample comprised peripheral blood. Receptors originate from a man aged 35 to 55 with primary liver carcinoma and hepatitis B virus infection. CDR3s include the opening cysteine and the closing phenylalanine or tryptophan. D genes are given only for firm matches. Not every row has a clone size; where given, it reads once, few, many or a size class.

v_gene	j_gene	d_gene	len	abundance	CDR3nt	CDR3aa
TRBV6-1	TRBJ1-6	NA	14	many	TGTGCCAGCAGTGAACTCGGAGGGAATTCACCCCTCCACTTT	CASSELGGNSPLHF
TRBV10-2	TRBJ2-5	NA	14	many	TGCGCCAGCGGAGGGGGGGTGGGCCAAGAGACCCAGTACTTC	CASGGGVGQETQYF
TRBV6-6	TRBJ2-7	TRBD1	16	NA	TGTGCCAGCAGACCGTCGGGACAGATCTTCTCCTACGAGCAGTACTTC	CASRPSGQIFSYEQYF
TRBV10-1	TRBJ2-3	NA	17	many	TGCGCCAGCAGTGGCACTGCCGGGACTCGATCGACAGATACGCAGTATTTT	CASSGTAGTRSTDTQYF
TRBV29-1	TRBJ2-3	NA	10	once	TGCAGCGAGGGGTTAGATACGCAGTATTTT	CSEGLDTQYF
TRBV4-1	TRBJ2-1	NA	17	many	TGCGCCAGCAGCCAAGAGGCGGCGGGAAGCTCCTACAATGAGCAGTTCTTC	CASSQEAAGSSYNEQFF
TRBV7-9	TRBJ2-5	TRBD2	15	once	TGTGCCAGCACCACGGTCGGGACTAGCGATCGGACCCAGTACTTC	CASTTVGTSDRTQYF
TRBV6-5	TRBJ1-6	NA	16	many	TGTGCCAGCAGTTACCACGGAGGGAGAATTAATTCACCCCTCCACTTT	CASSYHGGRINSPLHF
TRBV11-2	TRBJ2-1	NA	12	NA	TGTGCCAGCAGCTTAGGCGAGTACGAACAGTTCTTC	CASSLGEYEQFF
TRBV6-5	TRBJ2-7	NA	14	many	TGTGCCAGCAGTCGGACACCCGGGGTTGACGAGCAGTACTTC	CASSRTPGVDEQYF